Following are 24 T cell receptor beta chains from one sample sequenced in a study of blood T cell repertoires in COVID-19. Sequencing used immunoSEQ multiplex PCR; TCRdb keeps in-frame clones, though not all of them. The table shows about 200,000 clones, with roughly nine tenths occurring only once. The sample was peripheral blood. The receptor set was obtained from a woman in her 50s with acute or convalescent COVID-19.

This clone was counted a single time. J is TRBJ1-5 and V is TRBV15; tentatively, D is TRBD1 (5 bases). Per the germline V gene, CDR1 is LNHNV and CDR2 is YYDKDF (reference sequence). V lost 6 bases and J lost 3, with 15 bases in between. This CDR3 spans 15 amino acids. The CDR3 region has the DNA TGTGCCACCAGACGCGGGGGGAGGGACAATCAGCCCCAGCATTTT. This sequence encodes CATRRGGRDNQPQHF.

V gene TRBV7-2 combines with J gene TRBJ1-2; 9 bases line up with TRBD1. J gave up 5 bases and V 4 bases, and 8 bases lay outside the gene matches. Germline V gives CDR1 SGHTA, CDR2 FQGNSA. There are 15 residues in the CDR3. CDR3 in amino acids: CASSSRTGAGYGYTF. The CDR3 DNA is TGTGCCAGCAGCTCAAGGACAGGGGCGGGATATGGCTACACCTTC.

This CDR3 reads CATSSDRVGEKLFF. The CDR3 bases are TGTGCCACCAGCAGCGACAGGGTGGGGGAAAAACTGTTTTTT. The J gene is TRBJ1-4, the V gene TRBV15; 7 nucleotides line up with TRBD1. J lost 8 bases, V lost 3 bases, and 6 bases had no gene match. The CDR3 contains 14 residues. From germline, CDR1 is LNHNV and CDR2 YYDKDF (reference sequence). The full variable domain, in which reference TRBV15 and TRBJ1-4 provide the parts outside the CDR3, is DAMVIQNPRYQVTQFGKPVTLSCSQTLNHNVMYWYQQKSSQAPKLLFHYYDKDFNNEADTPDNFQSRRPNTSFCFLDIRSPGLGDTAMYLCATSSDRVGEKLFFGSGTQLSVL.

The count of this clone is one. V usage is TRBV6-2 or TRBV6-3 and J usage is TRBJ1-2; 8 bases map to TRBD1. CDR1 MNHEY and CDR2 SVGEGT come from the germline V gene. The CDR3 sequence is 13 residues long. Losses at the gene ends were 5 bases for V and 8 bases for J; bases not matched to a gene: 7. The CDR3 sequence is CASSPDRVFGYTF. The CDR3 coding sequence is TGTGCCAGCAGTCCGGACAGGGTGTTCGGCTACACCTTC.

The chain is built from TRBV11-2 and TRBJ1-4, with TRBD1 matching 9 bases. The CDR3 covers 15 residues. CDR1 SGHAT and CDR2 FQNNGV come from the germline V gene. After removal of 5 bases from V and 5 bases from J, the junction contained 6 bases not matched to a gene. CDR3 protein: CASSPGTGWNEKLFF. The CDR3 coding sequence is TGTGCCAGCAGCCCTGGGACAGGGTGGAATGAAAAACTGTTTTTT.

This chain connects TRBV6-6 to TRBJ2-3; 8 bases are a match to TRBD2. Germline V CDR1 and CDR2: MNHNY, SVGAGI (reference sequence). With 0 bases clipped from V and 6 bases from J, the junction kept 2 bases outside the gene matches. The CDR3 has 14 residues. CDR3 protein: CASSYSGREDTQYF. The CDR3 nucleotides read TGTGCCAGCAGTTACTCCGGGAGGGAGGATACGCAGTATTTT.

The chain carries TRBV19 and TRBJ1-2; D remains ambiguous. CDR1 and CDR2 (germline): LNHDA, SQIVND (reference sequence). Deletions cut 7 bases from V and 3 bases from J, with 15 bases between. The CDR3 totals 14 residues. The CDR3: CASIAPWADYGYTF. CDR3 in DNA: TGTGCCAGTATCGCTCCTTGGGCAGACTATGGCTACACCTTC.

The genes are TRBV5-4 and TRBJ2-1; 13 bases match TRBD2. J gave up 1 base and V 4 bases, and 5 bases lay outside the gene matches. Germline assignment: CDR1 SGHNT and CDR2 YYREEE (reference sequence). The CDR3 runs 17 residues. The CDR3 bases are TGTGCCAGCAGCACCGGACTAGCGGGAGCATCCTACAATGAGCAGTTCTTC. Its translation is CASSTGLAGASYNEQFF.

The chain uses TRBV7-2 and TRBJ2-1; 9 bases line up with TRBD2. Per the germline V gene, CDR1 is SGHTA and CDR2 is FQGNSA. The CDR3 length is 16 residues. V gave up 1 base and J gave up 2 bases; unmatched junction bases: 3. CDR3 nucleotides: TGTGCCAGCAGCTTAGGACTAGCGGCCGCCTACAATGAGCAGTTCTTC. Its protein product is CASSLGLAAAYNEQFF.

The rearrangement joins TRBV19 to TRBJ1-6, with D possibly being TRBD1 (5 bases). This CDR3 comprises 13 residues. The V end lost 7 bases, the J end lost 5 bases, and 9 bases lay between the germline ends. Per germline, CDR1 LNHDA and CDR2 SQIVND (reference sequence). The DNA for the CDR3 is TGTGCCAGTAATCAGGGAAATAATTCACCCCTCCACTTT. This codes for CASNQGNNSPLHF. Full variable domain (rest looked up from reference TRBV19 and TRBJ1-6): DGGITQSPKYLFRKEGQNVTLSCEQNLNHDAMYWYRQDPGQGLRLIYYSQIVNDFQKGDIAEGYSVSREKKESFPLTVTSAQKNPTAFYLCASNQGNNSPLHFGNGTRLTVT.

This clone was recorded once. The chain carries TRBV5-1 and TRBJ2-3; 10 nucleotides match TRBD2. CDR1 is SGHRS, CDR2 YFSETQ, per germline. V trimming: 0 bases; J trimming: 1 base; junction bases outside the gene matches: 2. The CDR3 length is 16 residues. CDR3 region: CASSLEGTSGTDTQYF. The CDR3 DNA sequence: TGCGCCAGCAGCTTGGAAGGGACTAGCGGCACAGATACGCAGTATTTT.

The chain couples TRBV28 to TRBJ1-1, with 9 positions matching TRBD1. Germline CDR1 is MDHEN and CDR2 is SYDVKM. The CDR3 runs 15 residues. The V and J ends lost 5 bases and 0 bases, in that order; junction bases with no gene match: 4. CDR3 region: CASSLHRGLNTEAFF. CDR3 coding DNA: TGTGCCAGCAGTCTCCACAGGGGGCTGAACACTGAAGCTTTCTTT.

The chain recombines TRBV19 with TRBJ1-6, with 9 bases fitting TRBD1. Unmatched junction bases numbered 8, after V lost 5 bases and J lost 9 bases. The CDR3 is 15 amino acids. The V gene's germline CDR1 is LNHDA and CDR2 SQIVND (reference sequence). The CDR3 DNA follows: TGTGCCAGTAGTTCCCGGGACAGGGAAGGTTCACCCCTCCACTTT. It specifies CASSSRDREGSPLHF. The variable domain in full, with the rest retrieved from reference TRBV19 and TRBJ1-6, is DGGITQSPKYLFRKEGQNVTLSCEQNLNHDAMYWYRQDPGQGLRLIYYSQIVNDFQKGDIAEGYSVSREKKESFPLTVTSAQKNPTAFYLCASSSRDREGSPLHFGNGTRLTVT.

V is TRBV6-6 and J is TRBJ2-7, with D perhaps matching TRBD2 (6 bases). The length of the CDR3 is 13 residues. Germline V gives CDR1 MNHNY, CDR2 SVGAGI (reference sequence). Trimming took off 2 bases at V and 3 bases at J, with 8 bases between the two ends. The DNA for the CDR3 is TGTGCCAGCAGTTACAGCGGGTTCTACGAGCAGTACTTC. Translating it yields CASSYSGFYEQYF.

The CDR3 coding sequence is TGTGCCAGCCCCGGGACTTCCCCAAGCAATGAGCAGTTCTTC. Its protein is CASPGTSPSNEQFF. This chain joins TRBV6-4 and TRBJ2-1; a possible D gene is TRBD2 (6 bases). Trimming took 8 bases from V and 6 from J, leaving 17 bases between them. The CDR3 contains 14 residues. CDR1 is MRHNA and CDR2 is SNTAGT in the germline V gene.

The CDR3 DNA sequence: TGTGCCAGTACGACTAGCGGGGGGGCTTGGGAGACCCAGTACTTC. Translating it yields CASTTSGGAWETQYF. The J gene is TRBJ2-5, the V gene TRBV6-5; 14 bases fit TRBD2. The V and J ends lost 9 bases and 5 bases, in that order; junction bases with no gene match: 8. The CDR3 sequence is 15 residues long. From germline, CDR1 is MNHEY and CDR2 SVGAGI.

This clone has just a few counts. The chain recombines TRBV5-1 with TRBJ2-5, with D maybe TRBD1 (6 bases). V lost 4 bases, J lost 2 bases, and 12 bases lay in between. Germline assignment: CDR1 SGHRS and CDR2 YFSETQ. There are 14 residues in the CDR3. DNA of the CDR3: TGCGCCAGCAGCGATCTTCAGGGGCAAGAGACCCAGTACTTC. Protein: CASSDLQGQETQYF. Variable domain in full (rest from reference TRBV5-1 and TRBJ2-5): KAGVTQTPRYLIKTRGQQVTLSCSPISGHRSVSWYQQTPGQGLQFLFEYFSETQRNKGNFPGRFSGRQFSNSRSEMNVSTLELGDSALYLCASSDLQGQETQYFGPGTRLLVL.

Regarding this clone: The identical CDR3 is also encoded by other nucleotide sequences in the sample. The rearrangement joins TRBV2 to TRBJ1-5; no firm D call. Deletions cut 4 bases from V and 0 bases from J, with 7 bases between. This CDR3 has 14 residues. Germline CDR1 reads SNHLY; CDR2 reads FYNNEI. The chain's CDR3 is CASSVQYSNQPQHF. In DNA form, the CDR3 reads TGTGCCAGCAGTGTCCAGTATAGCAATCAGCCCCAGCATTTT.

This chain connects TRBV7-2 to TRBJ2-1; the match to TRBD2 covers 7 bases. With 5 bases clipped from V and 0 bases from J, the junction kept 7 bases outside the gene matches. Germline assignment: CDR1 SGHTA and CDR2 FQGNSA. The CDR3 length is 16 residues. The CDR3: CASSPQTSNSYNEQFF. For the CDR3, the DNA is TGTGCCAGCAGCCCACAGACTAGCAACTCCTACAATGAGCAGTTCTTC.

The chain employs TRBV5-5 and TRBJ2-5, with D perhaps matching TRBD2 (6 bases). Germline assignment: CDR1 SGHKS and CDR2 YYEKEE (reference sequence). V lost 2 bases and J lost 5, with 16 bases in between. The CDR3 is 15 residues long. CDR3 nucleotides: TGTGCCAGCAGCTTTTCGGGAGAAGAAGGGGAGACCCAGTACTTC. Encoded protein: CASSFSGEEGETQYF.

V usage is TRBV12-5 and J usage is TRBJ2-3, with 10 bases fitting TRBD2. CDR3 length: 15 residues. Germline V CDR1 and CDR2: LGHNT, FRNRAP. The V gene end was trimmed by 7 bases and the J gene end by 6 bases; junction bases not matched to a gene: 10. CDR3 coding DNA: TGTGCTAGTGCCCCTTTAGCGGGGGGAATGGATACGCAGTATTTT. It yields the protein CASAPLAGGMDTQYF.

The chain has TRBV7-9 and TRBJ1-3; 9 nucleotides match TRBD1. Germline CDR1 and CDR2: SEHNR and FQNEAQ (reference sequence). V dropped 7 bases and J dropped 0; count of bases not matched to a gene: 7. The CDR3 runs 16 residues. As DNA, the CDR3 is TGTGCCAGCACCGGGACAGGGAGGAGCTCTGGAAACACCATATATTTT. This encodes CASTGTGRSSGNTIYF.

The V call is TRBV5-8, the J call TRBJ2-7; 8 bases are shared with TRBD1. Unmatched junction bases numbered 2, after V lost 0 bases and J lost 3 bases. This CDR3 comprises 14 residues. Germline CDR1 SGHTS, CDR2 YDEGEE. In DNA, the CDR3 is TGTGCCAGCAGCTTGGATGGACAGGGCTACGAGCAGTACTTC. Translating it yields CASSLDGQGYEQYF.

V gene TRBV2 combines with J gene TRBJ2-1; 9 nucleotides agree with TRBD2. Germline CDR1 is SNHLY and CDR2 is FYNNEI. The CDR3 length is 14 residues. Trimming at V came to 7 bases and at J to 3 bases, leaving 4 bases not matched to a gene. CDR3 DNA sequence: TGTGCCAGCAACCCAGCGGGGGGCTACAATGAGCAGTTCTTC. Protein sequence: CASNPAGGYNEQFF.